These 20 T cell receptor beta chains were sequenced from one sample in a study of T cell repertoires in cytomegalovirus infection. Their cognate antigens are unknown. From the reads, TCRdb called clonotypes with MiXCR, one entry per CDR3 protein. The table records about 700,000 distinct CDR3 sequences, about 33% of them present only once. The sequencing used cultured PBMCs, collected from culture after CMV antigen stimulation. The receptor source for this set is a human donor in good health (CMV status not recorded). Some clones in this sample may be carry-over from other donors' samples.

This clonotype was counted a few times. The chain has TRBV12-3 or TRBV12-4 and TRBJ1-5, with TRBD1 identical over 7 bases. Trimming removed 6 bases from V and 11 bases from J; junction bases left unmatched: 13. The CDR3 is 14 amino acids. In DNA form, the CDR3 reads TGTGCCAGCAGCGAGACAGGGTTGGTATGGGCCCAGCATTTT. It specifies CASSETGLVWAQHF.

This clonotype was detected a few times. The CDR3 is CASSPSQGGETQYF. In DNA, the CDR3 is TGTGCCAGCAGCCCCTCCCAGGGAGGAGAGACCCAGTACTTC. The rearrangement joins TRBV5-4 to TRBJ2-5; D perhaps matches TRBD2 (6 bases). The CDR3 length is 14 residues. Trimming shortened V by 4 bases and J by 4 bases, and 14 bases separated the two germline ends. Germline CDR1 SGHNT, CDR2 YYREEE (reference sequence).

V and J are TRBV7-2 and TRBJ2-4; 13 bases align to TRBD2. The V and J ends lost 5 bases and 0 bases, in that order; junction bases with no gene match: 10. This CDR3 spans 19 amino acids. Germline CDR1 is SGHTA and CDR2 is FQGNSA. CDR3 sequence (DNA): TGTGCCAGCAGCCAGATCGGGACTAGCGGGACCCTAGCCAAAAACATTCAGTACTTC. Translation: CASSQIGTSGTLAKNIQYF. Full variable domain (missing parts from reference TRBV7-2 and TRBJ2-4): GAGVSQSPSNKVTEKGKDVELRCDPISGHTALYWYRQSLGQGLEFLIYFQGNSAPDKSGLPSDRFSAERTGGSVSTLTIQRTQQEDSAVYLCASSQIGTSGTLAKNIQYFGAGTRLSVL.

The chain recombines TRBV12-5 with TRBJ2-1; possible D gene TRBD1, 6 bases. Deletions cut 1 base from V and 0 bases from J, with 10 bases between. This CDR3 spans 16 amino acids. Germline V gives CDR1 LGHNT, CDR2 FRNRAP. CDR3 amino acids: CASGLEQGPSYNEQFF. DNA of the CDR3: TGTGCTAGTGGTTTGGAACAGGGCCCCTCCTACAATGAGCAGTTCTTC.

In this sample, this clonotype turned up a few times. V usage is TRBV5-6 and J usage is TRBJ1-1; a possible D gene is TRBD1 (6 bases). The CDR3 contains 12 residues. V was trimmed by 0 bases and J by 10 bases, leaving 10 bases between them. The V gene's germline CDR1 is SGHDT and CDR2 YYEEEE. The CDR3 spells CASSLGRGGAFF. Written as DNA, the CDR3 is TGTGCCAGCAGCTTGGGCAGGGGTGGAGCTTTCTTT.

This chain links TRBV20-1 with TRBJ2-3; 11 bases are shared with TRBD2. With 6 bases clipped from V and 2 bases from J, the junction kept 4 bases outside the gene matches. Germline loops: CDR1 DFQATT, CDR2 SNEGSKA (reference sequence). The CDR3 runs to 14 residues. CDR3 sequence: CSAPLAGVTDTQYF. The CDR3 coding sequence is TGCAGTGCACCACTAGCGGGAGTCACAGATACGCAGTATTTT.

V is TRBV27 and J is TRBJ2-5, with 7 bases lining up with TRBD2. Germline loops: CDR1 MNHEY, CDR2 SMNVEV (reference sequence). The CDR3 length is 15 residues. With V trimmed by 0 bases and J by 5 bases, 6 bases remained unmatched. The CDR3 sequence: CASSLSGRRGETQYF. As DNA, the CDR3 is TGTGCCAGCAGTTTATCGGGCCGGCGGGGGGAGACCCAGTACTTC.

This clonotype was picked up a small number of times. The chain links TRBV7-2 to TRBJ2-4, with D hard to call. The CDR3 covers 13 residues. Trimming stripped 5 bases from V and 6 bases from J, with 11 bases between. Germline V gene lookup returns CDR1 SGHTA and CDR2 FQGNSA. CDR3 nucleotide sequence: TGTGCCAGCAGCCCCTCGGAATTAAACATTCAGTACTTC. Protein: CASSPSELNIQYF.

This clonotype was detected a few times. This sequence joins TRBV7-8 and TRBJ1-5; D not resolved. Germline V CDR1 and CDR2: SGHVS, FQNEAQ. Trimming removed 10 bases from V and 0 bases from J, with 16 bases in between. The CDR3 is 15 amino acids. The CDR3 sequence is CATGEGAYSNQPQHF. The CDR3 DNA follows: TGTGCCACCGGGGAGGGAGCCTATAGCAATCAGCCCCAGCATTTT.

Ten or more counts support this clonotype. V gene TRBV7-2 combines with J gene TRBJ2-7; TRBD2 agrees at 10 bases. CDR1 and CDR2 from the germline V gene are SGHTA and FQGNSA. Germline trimming cut 5 bases from V and 2 bases from J; bases unmatched to any gene: 6. This CDR3 region has 15 residues. CDR3 sequence reads: CASSPSGGNTYEQYF. DNA of the CDR3: TGTGCCAGCAGCCCTAGCGGGGGAAATACCTACGAGCAGTACTTC.

CDR3 coding DNA: TGTGCCAGCAGGGGGCGGGTTCTTGAGCAGTTCTTC. This encodes CASRGRVLEQFF. This rearrangement joins TRBV7-4 to TRBJ2-1; D may be TRBD1 or TRBD2 (5 bases each). The CDR3 is 12 amino acids. Trimming removed 6 bases from V and 9 bases from J, with 12 bases in between. The germline CDR1 and CDR2 sequences are SGHVT and SQSDAQ.

The genes are TRBV6-5 and TRBJ1-1; no definite D call. The CDR3 totals 13 residues. With 6 bases removed from V and 2 bases from J, the gap between germline ends came to 10 bases. CDR1 and CDR2 from the germline V gene are MNHEY and SVGAGI. In DNA form, the CDR3 reads TGTGCCAGCAGGACCTCCCAAAACACTGAAGCTTTCTTT. This codes for CASRTSQNTEAFF.

This clonotype was seen more than once but under ten times. The rearrangement joins TRBV28 to TRBJ1-3, with D tentatively TRBD1 (6 bases). Trimming took off 4 bases at V and 4 bases at J, with 14 bases between the two ends. Per germline, CDR1 MDHEN and CDR2 SYDVKM. The CDR3 sequence is 15 residues long. This CDR3 is CASSYGPGTGNTIYF. The DNA for the CDR3 is TGTGCCAGCAGTTACGGTCCCGGGACAGGAAACACCATATATTTT.

The chain links TRBV6-1 to TRBJ2-3, with D hard to call. The CDR3 is made up of 11 amino acids. Germline CDR1 MNHNS, CDR2 SASEGT. The ends were cut back, 9 bases at V and 6 bases at J, with 10 bases in the middle. CDR3 nucleotide sequence: TGTGCCAGGGGAAGGATGGATACGCAGTATTTT. Its protein is CARGRMDTQYF.

The rearrangement joins TRBV11-2 to TRBJ2-1; D uncertain. With 5 bases removed from V and 4 bases from J, the gap between germline ends came to 15 bases. CDR3 size: 15 residues. Germline CDR1 SGHAT, CDR2 FQNNGV. CDR3 sequence: CASSARLGGYNEQFF. Written as DNA, the CDR3 is TGTGCCAGCAGCGCGAGACTGGGTGGATACAATGAGCAGTTCTTC. The variable domain in full, completed from reference TRBV11-2 and TRBJ2-1, reads EAGVAQSPRYKIIEKRQSVAFWCNPISGHATLYWYQQILGQGPKLLIQFQNNGVVDDSQLPKDRFSAERLKGVDSTLKIQPAKLEDSAVYLCASSARLGGYNEQFFGPGTRLTVL.

Many counts were recorded for this clonotype. V is TRBV19 and J is TRBJ1-5; D is unclear. In germline, CDR1 is LNHDA, CDR2 SQIVND (reference sequence). The CDR3 totals 16 residues. The ends were cut back, 3 bases at V and 2 bases at J, with 14 bases in the middle. CDR3 sequence reads: CASSIRDTAGNQPQHF. CDR3 nucleotides: TGTGCCAGTAGTATCCGGGATACGGCGGGCAATCAGCCCCAGCATTTT. Filled out from reference TRBV19 and TRBJ1-5, the complete variable domain reads DGGITQSPKYLFRKEGQNVTLSCEQNLNHDAMYWYRQDPGQGLRLIYYSQIVNDFQKGDIAEGYSVSREKKESFPLTVTSAQKNPTAFYLCASSIRDTAGNQPQHFGDGTRLSIL.

The V and J genes are TRBV28 and TRBJ1-4; unclear D gene. From germline, CDR1 is MDHEN and CDR2 SYDVKM. V gave up 8 bases and J gave up 6 bases, with 16 bases separating them. CDR3 length: 14 residues. CDR3 nucleotides: TGTGCCAGCGCTGGACCCGCGTCGGATGAAAAACTGTTTTTT. Its translation is CASAGPASDEKLFF. The entire variable domain, with the rest obtained from reference TRBV28 and TRBJ1-4, is as follows: DVKVTQSSRYLVKRTGEKVFLECVQDMDHENMFWYRQDPGLGLRLIYFSYDVKMKEKGDIPEGYSVSREKKERFSLILESASTNQTSMYLCASAGPASDEKLFFGSGTQLSVL.

In its sample, this clonotype was seen many times. DNA for the CDR3: TGTGCCAGCAGCACCACAGGGAGTCTCACCTACGAGCAGTACTTC. This encodes CASSTTGSLTYEQYF. The chain links TRBV7-8 to TRBJ2-7; D is perhaps TRBD1 (6 bases). The CDR3 totals 15 residues. Germline V gene lookup returns CDR1 SGHVS and CDR2 FQNEAQ. V shed 5 bases and J shed 2 bases, with 16 bases lying between them.

The genes are TRBV28 and TRBJ2-3, with D maybe TRBD2 (5 bases). The CDR3 runs 13 residues. Trimming cost V 6 bases and J 0 bases, with 7 bases left between them. The germline V gene has CDR1 MDHEN and CDR2 SYDVKM. CDR3 protein: CASRRTSTDTQYF. Written as DNA, the CDR3 is TGTGCCAGCAGGCGGACTAGCACAGATACGCAGTATTTT.

A few counts support this clonotype. This chain joins TRBV4-1 and TRBJ1-4, with TRBD1 matching 8 bases. This CDR3 is built from 17 residues. Germline CDR1 and CDR2: MGHRA and YSYEKL. V lost 0 bases to trimming and J lost 2 bases; unmatched junction nucleotides: 5. As DNA, the CDR3 is TGCGCCAGCAGCCAAGATATCCCAGGGGGCACTAATGAAAAACTGTTTTTT. It translates to CASSQDIPGGTNEKLFF.